This T cell receptor beta chain was retrieved from a study of blood T cell repertoires in COVID-19. Study overall: Collection of acute and convalescent COVID-19 samples took place in the United States, Italy and Spain. The analysed material was cDNA or gDNA that came from T cells, B-cell-depleted T cells, or PBMCs.

Under the authors' procedure: Amplification from reference gene primers served as the basis for estimated nucleated cell counts. Sequenced by immunoSEQ multiplex PCR; TCRdb stores in-frame clones only, minus some. V and J calls and clone size are as listed in that table; D and trimming were resolved from the DNA. The data contain 300,000 to 350,000 clones, about nine tenths of them singletons. The Seattle patients joined while their infection was active and were tracked longitudinally afterward. There are 13 residues in the CDR3. V trimming: 4 bases; J trimming: 6 bases; junction bases outside the gene matches: 4. CDR1 is SGHRS, CDR2 YFSETQ, per germline.

Sequencing used peripheral blood. The genes are TRBV5-1 and TRBJ1-2; the match to TRBD1 covers 9 bases. The source of this sequence is a young woman with COVID-19, enrolled during active disease. The CDR3 is CASSLDRGNGYTF. For the CDR3, the DNA is TGCGCCAGCAGCCTTGACAGGGGGAATGGCTACACCTTC.